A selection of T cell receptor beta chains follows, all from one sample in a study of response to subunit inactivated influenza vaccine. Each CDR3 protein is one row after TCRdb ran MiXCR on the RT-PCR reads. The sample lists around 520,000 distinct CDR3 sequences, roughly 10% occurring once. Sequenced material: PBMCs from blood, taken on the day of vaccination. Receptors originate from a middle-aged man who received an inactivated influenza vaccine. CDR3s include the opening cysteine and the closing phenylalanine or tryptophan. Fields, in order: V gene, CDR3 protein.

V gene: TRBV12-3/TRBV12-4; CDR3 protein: CASSNSGGTYNEQFF
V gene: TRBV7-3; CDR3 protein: CASSYGLAETQYF
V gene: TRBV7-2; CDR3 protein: CASSSQGANQPQHF
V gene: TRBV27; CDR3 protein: CASSQAGGPRETQYF
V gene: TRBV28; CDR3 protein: CASRRPSSGDAGELFF
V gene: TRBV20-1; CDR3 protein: CSAKRGGGGFNQPQHF
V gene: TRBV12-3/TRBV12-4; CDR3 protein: CASSVGGDTGELFF
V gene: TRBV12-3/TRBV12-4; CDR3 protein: CASSLALMNTEAFF
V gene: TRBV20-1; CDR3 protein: CSAKFPDRGNTIYF
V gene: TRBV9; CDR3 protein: CASSSRTGVSTSEQYF
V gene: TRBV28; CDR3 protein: CASSPPGTNYNEQFF
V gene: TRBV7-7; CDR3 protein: CASSLSSGREQFF
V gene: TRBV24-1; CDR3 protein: CATSVGYEQYF
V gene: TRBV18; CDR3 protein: CASSQTYLKGYEQYF
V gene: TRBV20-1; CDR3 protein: CSATRNMNTGELFF
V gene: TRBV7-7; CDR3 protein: CASSLDLGGQETQFF
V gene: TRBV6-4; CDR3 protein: CASSDSGTAQCTDQPQHF
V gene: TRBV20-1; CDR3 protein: CSGVSVSDTETQYF
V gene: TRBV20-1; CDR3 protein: CSARANPLTGISSPLHF
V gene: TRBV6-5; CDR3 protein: CASSYSLAGGGTGELFF
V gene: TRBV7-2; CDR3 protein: CASSLRAGDAFF
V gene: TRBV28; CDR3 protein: CASSFQAGIYEQYF
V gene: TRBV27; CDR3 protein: CASSFGLAVSYEQYF
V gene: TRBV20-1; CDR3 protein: CSARDHSGAGDEQYF
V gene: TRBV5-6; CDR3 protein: CASSREDRRNTGELFF
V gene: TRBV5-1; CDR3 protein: CASSNLPGADGSPLHF
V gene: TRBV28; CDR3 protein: CASSFRLFSGGYEQYF
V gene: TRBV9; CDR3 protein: CASSVSSGQNYEQYF
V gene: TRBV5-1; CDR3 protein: CASSLPGLAGLNEQFF
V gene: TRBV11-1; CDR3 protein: CASSTGQNINPLSGANVLTF
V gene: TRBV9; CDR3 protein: CASSVDPGGNTGELFF
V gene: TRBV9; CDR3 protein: CASRGGWRSGELFF
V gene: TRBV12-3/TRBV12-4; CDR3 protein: CASSLGTGMETQYF
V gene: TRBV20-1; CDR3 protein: CSARGGEGLRTQYF
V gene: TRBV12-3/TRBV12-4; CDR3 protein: CASSFTFGRLAGGQSYEQYF
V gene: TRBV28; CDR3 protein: CASRRQGISYEQYF
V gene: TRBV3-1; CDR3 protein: CASSQTSGGTGELFF
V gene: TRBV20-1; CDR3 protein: CSAQDSNTEAFF
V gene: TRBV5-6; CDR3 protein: CASSLGRRANYGYTF
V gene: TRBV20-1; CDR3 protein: CSARPSGGPRSGELFF
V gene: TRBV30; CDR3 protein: CAWDSRSSSTDTQYF